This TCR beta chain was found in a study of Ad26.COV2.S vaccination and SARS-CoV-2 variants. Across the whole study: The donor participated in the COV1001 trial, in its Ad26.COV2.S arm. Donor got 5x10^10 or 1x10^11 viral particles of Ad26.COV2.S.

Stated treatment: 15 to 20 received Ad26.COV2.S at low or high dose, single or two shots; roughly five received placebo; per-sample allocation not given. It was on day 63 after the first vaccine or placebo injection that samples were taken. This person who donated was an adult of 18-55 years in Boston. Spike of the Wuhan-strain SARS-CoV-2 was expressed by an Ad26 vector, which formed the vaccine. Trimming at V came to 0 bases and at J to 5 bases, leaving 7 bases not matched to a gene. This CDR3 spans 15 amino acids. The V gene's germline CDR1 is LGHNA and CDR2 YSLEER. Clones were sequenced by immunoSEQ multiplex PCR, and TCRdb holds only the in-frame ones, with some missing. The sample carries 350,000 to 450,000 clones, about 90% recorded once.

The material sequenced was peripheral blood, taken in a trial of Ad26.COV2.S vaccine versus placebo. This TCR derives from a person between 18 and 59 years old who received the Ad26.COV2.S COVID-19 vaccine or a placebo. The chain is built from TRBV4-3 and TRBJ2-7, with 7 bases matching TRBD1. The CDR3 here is CASSQDRRGQDEQYF. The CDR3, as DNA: TGCGCCAGCAGCCAAGATCGAAGGGGGCAGGACGAGCAGTACTTC.